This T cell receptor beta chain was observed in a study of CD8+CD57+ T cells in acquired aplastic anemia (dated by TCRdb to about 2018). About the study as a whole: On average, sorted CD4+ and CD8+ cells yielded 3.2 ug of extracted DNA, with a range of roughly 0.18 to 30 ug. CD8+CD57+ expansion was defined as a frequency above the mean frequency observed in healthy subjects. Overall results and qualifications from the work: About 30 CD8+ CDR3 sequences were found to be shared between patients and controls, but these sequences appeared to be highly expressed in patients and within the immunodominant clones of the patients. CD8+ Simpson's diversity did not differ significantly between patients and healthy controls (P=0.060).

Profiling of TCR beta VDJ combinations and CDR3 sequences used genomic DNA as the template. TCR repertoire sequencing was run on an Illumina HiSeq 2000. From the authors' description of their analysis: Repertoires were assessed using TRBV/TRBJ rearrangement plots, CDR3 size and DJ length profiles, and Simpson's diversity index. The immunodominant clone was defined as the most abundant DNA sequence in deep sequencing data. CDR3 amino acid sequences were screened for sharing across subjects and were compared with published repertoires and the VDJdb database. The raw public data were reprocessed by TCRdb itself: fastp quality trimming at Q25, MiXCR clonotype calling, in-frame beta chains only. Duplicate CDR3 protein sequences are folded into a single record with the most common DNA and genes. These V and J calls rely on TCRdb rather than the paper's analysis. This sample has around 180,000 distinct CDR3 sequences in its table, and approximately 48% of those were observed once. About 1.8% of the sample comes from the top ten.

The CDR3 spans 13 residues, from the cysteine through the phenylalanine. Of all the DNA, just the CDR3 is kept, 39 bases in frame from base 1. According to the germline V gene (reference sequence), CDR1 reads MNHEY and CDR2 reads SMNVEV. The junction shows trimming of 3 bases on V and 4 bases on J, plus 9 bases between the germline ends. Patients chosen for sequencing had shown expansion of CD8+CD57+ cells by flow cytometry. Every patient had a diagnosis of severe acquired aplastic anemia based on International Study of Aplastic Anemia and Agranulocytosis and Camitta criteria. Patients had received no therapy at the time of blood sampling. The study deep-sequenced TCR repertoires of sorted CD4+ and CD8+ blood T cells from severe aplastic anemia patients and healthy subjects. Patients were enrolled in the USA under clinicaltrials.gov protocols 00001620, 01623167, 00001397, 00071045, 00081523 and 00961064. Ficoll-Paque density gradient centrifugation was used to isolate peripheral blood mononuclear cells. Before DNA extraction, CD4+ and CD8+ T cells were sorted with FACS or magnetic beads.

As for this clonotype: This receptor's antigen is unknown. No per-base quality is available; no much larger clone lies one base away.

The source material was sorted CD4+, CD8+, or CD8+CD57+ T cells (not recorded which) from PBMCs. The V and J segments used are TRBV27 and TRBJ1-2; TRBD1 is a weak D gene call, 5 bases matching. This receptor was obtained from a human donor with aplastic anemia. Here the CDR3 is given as CASSFSGTYGYTF. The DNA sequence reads TGTGCCAGCAGTTTCTCAGGGACCTATGGCTACACCTTC.